Below, one TCR beta chain is given with its context. These data belong to a study of T-cell reconstitution after alpha-beta-depleted transplantation in children. V was clipped by 7 bases and J by 10 bases, with 19 bases between them. The CDR3 has 13 residues. Germline lookup yields CDR1 LGHNA and CDR2 YSLEER. Preparation of the TCRbeta library was carried out with unique molecular identifiers. TCRdb redid the calling of the PCR reads with MiXCR, one entry per CDR3 protein. The table includes around 600,000 distinct CDR3 sequences, 8% to 11% detected once. This rearrangement joins TRBV4-3 to TRBJ1-2; D remains ambiguous. The sequence was collected from a human donor who donated a stem cell graft to a child with acute myeloid leukemia. The sequencing used PBMCs from the stem cell graft donor, collected from the stem cell graft. DNA for the CDR3: TGCGCCAGCAAAGAAGGGCCCTCGTTGAACTACACCTTC. Translation gives CASKEGPSLNYTF.